The 13 T cell receptor beta chains below all came from one sample that was sequenced in a study of Graves' ophthalmopathy and Graves' hyperthyroidism. RNA transcripts were the template, and TCR beta CDR3 regions were amplified from them. Scientists carried out first-round RT-PCR using HTBI primers and then a second-round multiplex PCR. TCRdb re-called the multiplex PCR reads with MiXCR, one entry per CDR3 protein. The sample has around 590,000 distinct CDR3 sequences; 35% to 40% are singletons. The sequencing sample was made of peripheral blood or thyroid tissue (not recorded which). The receptors derive from an adult man with Graves' hyperthyroidism.

This clonotype was seen at least ten times. The V and J genes are TRBV20-1 and TRBJ1-3; D unclear. CDR3 length: 13 residues. Looked up from germline, CDR1 is DFQATT and CDR2 is SNEGSKA (reference sequence). Trimming left V 0 bases short and J 0 bases short, with 3 bases between. The CDR3 region has the DNA TGCAGTGCTAGAGAAGGCTCTGGAAACACCATATATTTT. Translation gives CSAREGSGNTIYF.

The chain couples TRBV7-2 to TRBJ2-5; TRBD1 matches 8 bases. Unmatched junction bases numbered 16, after V lost 6 bases and J lost 4 bases. Per the germline V gene, CDR1 is SGHTA and CDR2 is FQGNSA. This CDR3 is built from 17 residues. In DNA form, the CDR3 reads TGTGCCAGCAGTCGCTACCGGACAGGGTTCGTGTTAGAGACCCAGTACTTC. The encoded protein is CASSRYRTGFVLETQYF.

V and J are TRBV10-3 and TRBJ2-7, with 10 bases lining up with TRBD1. The germline V gene has CDR1 ENHRY and CDR2 SYGVKD. Unmatched junction bases numbered 14, after V lost 10 bases and J lost 5 bases. The CDR3 contains 15 residues. CDR3 bases: TGTGCCAGCAGGCCCCCGGGACAGGGGTACCACGAGCAGTACTTC. Its translation is CASRPPGQGYHEQYF.

The chain employs TRBV2 and TRBJ1-4, with 9 positions matching TRBD1. Germline-derived CDR1 and CDR2 are SNHLY and FYNNEI. This CDR3 has 12 residues. CDR3 DNA sequence: TGTGCACCGACAGGGGGTAGCGAAAAACTGTTTTTT. The encoded protein is CAPTGGSEKLFF.

In the case of this clonotype: As the CDR3 is not closed by the conserved phenylalanine or tryptophan, this likely results from a read error. V is TRBV5-1 and J is TRBJ2-7, with D tentatively TRBD1 or TRBD2 (5 bases each). V dropped 2 bases and J dropped 0 bases, with 12 bases sitting between them. From germline, CDR1 is SGHRS and CDR2 YFSETQ. The CDR3 totals 15 residues. CDR3: CASSFRDGISYEQYL. The CDR3 DNA is TGCGCCAGCAGCTTCCGGGACGGAATCTCCTACGAGCAGTACCTC.

Turning to this clonotype: This clone may be a read error of a much larger clone one base away. The chain couples TRBV24-1 to TRBJ2-5, with D uncertain. Germline assignment: CDR1 KGHDR and CDR2 SFDVKD. The CDR3 is 14 amino acids. The DNA of the CDR3 is TGTGCCAACAGTGATCTATTGAACCAAGAGACCCAGTACTTC. It specifies CANSDLLNQETQYF.

This clonotype was found many times. The V gene is TRBV7-9, the J gene TRBJ1-1; 8 bases fit TRBD1. The junction had 1 base not matched to a gene; V was cut back by 0 bases and J by 7 bases. The CDR3 extends over 13 amino acids. Germline V lookup: CDR1 SEHNR, CDR2 FQNEAQ (reference sequence). The chain's CDR3 is CASSLAGQGEAFF. CDR3 bases: TGTGCCAGCAGCTTAGCCGGACAGGGTGAAGCTTTCTTT.

This clonotype appeared many times. The chain recombines TRBV6-5 with TRBJ2-7; possibly TRBD2 for D (8 bases). V was cut by 11 bases and J by 3 bases, with 17 bases left in between. The CDR3 runs 13 residues. Germline V lookup: CDR1 MNHEY, CDR2 SVGAGI. The CDR3 reads CAVKGAGGYEQYF. CDR3 sequence (DNA): TGTGCCGTAAAGGGGGCGGGGGGCTACGAGCAGTACTTC.

The chain links TRBV7-3 to TRBJ2-7; D may be TRBD2 (5 bases). Germline CDR1 is SGHTA and CDR2 is FQGTGA. V was shortened by 5 bases and J by 0 bases, with 17 bases between the two germline ends. This CDR3 comprises 16 residues. The CDR3 bases are TGTGCCAGCAGCCGCAGCGGTGGCGCCGCCTCCTACGAGCAGTACTTC. This translates into CASSRSGGAASYEQYF.

The chain carries TRBV25-1 and TRBJ1-1, with D perhaps matching TRBD1 (6 bases). The CDR3 runs 12 residues. V lost 11 bases and J lost 5, with 15 bases in between. Germline V gene sequence: CDR1 MGHDK, CDR2 SYGVNS. The CDR3 here is CAWSSGTTEAFF. As DNA, the CDR3 is TGTGCCTGGAGTTCCGGGACAACTGAAGCTTTCTTT.

The chain links TRBV12-3 or TRBV12-4 to TRBJ2-2; the D is unclear. CDR3 length: 15 residues. V lost 4 bases and J lost 5, with 14 bases in between. The CDR3 DNA reads TGTGCCAGCAGTTCCCCCCAGTTCGGGACCGGGGAGCTGTTTTTT. As protein: CASSSPQFGTGELFF.

The chain carries TRBV29-1 and TRBJ2-5; 10 bases fit TRBD1. J lost 2 bases, V lost 5 bases, and 5 bases had no gene match. Germline V gene lookup returns CDR1 SQVTM and CDR2 ANQGSEA. The length of the CDR3 is 14 residues. The CDR3 is CSVPPGQGQETQYF. The CDR3 DNA reads TGCAGCGTTCCTCCGGGACAGGGGCAAGAGACCCAGTACTTC.

The sample holds a few counts of this clonotype. The chain has TRBV30 and TRBJ2-5, with 15 bases aligning to TRBD2. The V and J ends lost 7 bases and 4 bases, in that order; junction bases with no gene match: 4. The CDR3 runs 14 residues. Germline V gives CDR1 GTSNPN, CDR2 SVGIG (reference sequence). CDR3 loop: CAYAGLAGGETQYF. DNA of the CDR3: TGTGCCTACGCGGGACTAGCGGGAGGAGAGACCCAGTACTTC.